The 20 T cell receptor beta chains given below trace back to one sample, sequenced in a study of blood T cell repertoires in COVID-19. This table comes from immunoSEQ multiplex PCR, and its TCRdb copy is limited to in-frame clones, with some not included. The sample shows about 38,000 clones, around nine tenths of them seen only once. Sequences were obtained from peripheral blood. The receptors were gathered from a man between 60 and 70 years old with COVID-19, enrolled during active disease.

This clone was seen just once. The chain is built from TRBV5-1 and TRBJ2-1, with TRBD2 identical over 9 bases. CDR1 SGHRS and CDR2 YFSETQ come from the germline V gene. This CDR3 contains 15 residues. The J segment lost 1 base and the V segment lost 4 bases, leaving 3 bases of the junction unmatched. CDR3 coding DNA: TGCGCCAGCAGCCCGACTAGCGGTTCCTACAATGAGCAGTTCTTC. Protein product: CASSPTSGSYNEQFF.

The V and J genes are TRBV28 and TRBJ2-5; 9 nucleotides match TRBD1. The CDR3 has 16 amino acids. With 6 bases clipped from V and 5 bases from J, the junction kept 13 bases outside the gene matches. Germline V lookup: CDR1 MDHEN, CDR2 SYDVKM. CDR3 region: CASSPVRDRVRETQYF. As DNA, the CDR3 is TGTGCCAGCAGCCCGGTCCGGGACAGGGTGCGGGAGACCCAGTACTTC.

This chain uses TRBV7-9 with TRBJ2-7, with a possible D match to TRBD1 (6 bases). V dropped 5 bases and J dropped 3 bases, with 17 bases sitting between them. CDR3 length: 15 amino acids. Looked up from germline, CDR1 is SEHNR and CDR2 is FQNEAQ (reference sequence). Here the CDR3 DNA reads TGTGCCAGCAGCCACCGGGACACCTTAGTCTACGAGCAGTACTTC. Its translation is CASSHRDTLVYEQYF.

J is TRBJ2-1 and V is TRBV6-4; TRBD2 matches 14 bases. V trimming: 5 bases; J trimming: 10 bases; junction bases outside the gene matches: 10. Germline-derived CDR1 and CDR2 are MRHNA and SNTAGT. The CDR3 has 16 residues. This chain's CDR3 is CASSTRLAGGPQEQFF. CDR3 sequence (DNA): TGTGCCAGCAGTACCAGACTAGCGGGAGGGCCACAGGAGCAGTTCTTC.

The chain uses TRBV24-1 and TRBJ2-3, with a possible D match to TRBD2 (6 bases). Trimming left V 5 bases short and J 1 base short, with 12 bases between. Germline loops: CDR1 KGHDR, CDR2 SFDVKD. This CDR3 is 15 amino acids long. The CDR3 loop is CATSGWGEGTDTQYF. The CDR3, as DNA: TGTGCCACCAGTGGATGGGGGGAGGGCACAGATACGCAGTATTTT.

The genes are TRBV12-1 and TRBJ2-7; the table's D call, TRBD2, was not checked against the DNA. TRBV12-1 is listed as a pseudogene. CDR3 length: 16 amino acids. The CDR3 bases are TGTGCCAGCAGCTCTATATGGACTAGCGGGAGCAACGAGCAGTACTTC. Protein product: CASSSIWTSGSNEQYF.

V gene TRBV9 combines with J gene TRBJ2-2; 13 bases fit TRBD2. The J segment lost 6 bases and the V segment lost 1 base, leaving 6 bases of the junction unmatched. Germline values: CDR1 SGDLS, CDR2 YYNGEE. The CDR3 runs to 17 residues. This CDR3 reads CASSVRPGLAGSGELFF. CDR3 DNA sequence: TGTGCCAGCAGCGTACGCCCGGGACTAGCGGGGTCCGGGGAGCTGTTTTTT.

With respect to this clone: Other DNA sequences in this sample translate to the same CDR3. The chain uses TRBV6-5 and TRBJ2-1; 7 bases line up with TRBD2. The CDR3 consists of 16 residues. V lost 0 bases to trimming and J lost 4 bases; unmatched junction nucleotides: 6. Germline-derived CDR1 and CDR2 are MNHEY and SVGAGI. In DNA form, the CDR3 reads TGTGCCAGCAGTTACTCTGGCGGGAGCGTGTACAATGAGCAGTTCTTC. Translation gives CASSYSGGSVYNEQFF.

In its sample, this clone was seen a few times. The chain has TRBV28 and TRBJ1-2; a possible D gene is TRBD1 (5 bases). The length of the CDR3 is 14 residues. Trimming pared 5 bases from V and 4 bases from J, leaving 14 bases between. Germline CDR1 MDHEN, CDR2 SYDVKM. The CDR3, as DNA: TGTGCCAGCAGTAAGACTCAGGGTGCCTATGGCTACACCTTC. Its protein is CASSKTQGAYGYTF.

The CDR3 reads CASSSGTGGVTEAFF. The CDR3 coding sequence is TGTGCCAGCAGTTCCGGGACAGGGGGCGTCACTGAAGCTTTCTTT. The chain couples TRBV27 to TRBJ1-1; 12 positions match TRBD1. The length of the CDR3 is 15 residues. Germline V gene sequence: CDR1 MNHEY, CDR2 SMNVEV (reference sequence). J gave up 4 bases and V 4 bases, and 4 bases lay outside the gene matches.

V gene TRBV27 combines with J gene TRBJ2-5; TRBD2 matches at 12 bases. V lost 6 bases, J lost 2 bases, and 4 bases stayed unmatched. The CDR3 consists of 15 residues. Germline CDR1 MNHEY, CDR2 SMNVEV (reference sequence). As DNA, the CDR3 is TGTGCCAGCAGCTCTAGCGGGGGGGGTCAAGAGACCCAGTACTTC. Its protein product is CASSSSGGGQETQYF.

This rearrangement joins TRBV11-3 to TRBJ2-5; possible D gene TRBD1, 5 bases. Between the trimmed V and J ends, which lost 4 bases and 4 bases, there was a span of 13 bases. Per germline, CDR1 SGHNT and CDR2 YENEEA. CDR3 length: 14 amino acids. Here the CDR3 DNA reads TGTGCCAGCAGCTCCAGGGTGTGGGGAGAGACCCAGTACTTC. Translating it yields CASSSRVWGETQYF.

The chain uses TRBV27 and TRBJ2-1; 10 bases agree with TRBD2. J gave up 8 bases and V 7 bases, and 8 bases lay outside the gene matches. Germline CDR1 is MNHEY and CDR2 is SMNVEV (reference sequence). The CDR3 covers 14 residues. The CDR3 loop is CASKYGLAGDEQFF. The CDR3 nucleotides are TGTGCCAGCAAGTATGGGCTAGCGGGAGATGAGCAGTTCTTC.

Here the CDR3 reads CASSKGLDRGYEQYF. CDR3 sequence (DNA): TGTGCCAGCAGTAAAGGACTAGACCGAGGATACGAGCAGTACTTC. The rearrangement joins TRBV2 to TRBJ2-7; 7 bases line up with TRBD2. Germline V gene data show CDR1 as SNHLY and CDR2 as FYNNEI. After removal of 5 bases from V and 4 bases from J, the junction contained 11 bases not matched to a gene. CDR3 length: 15 amino acids.

The genes are TRBV6-4 and TRBJ2-7, with a weak D call TRBD1 (6 bases). Trimming removed 2 bases from V and 5 bases from J, with 19 bases in between. Germline V gene data show CDR1 as MRHNA and CDR2 as SNTAGT. The CDR3 sequence is 16 residues long. The DNA of the CDR3 is TGTGCCAGCAGTGACGGGGTAATACAGGGTCTTGACGAGCAGTACTTC. Protein: CASSDGVIQGLDEQYF.

The rearrangement links TRBV5-4 to TRBJ2-7; D may be TRBD2 (5 bases). The CDR3 covers 16 residues. The germline gives CDR1 SGHNT, CDR2 YYREEE (reference sequence). Trimming stripped 4 bases from V and 0 bases from J, with 17 bases between. The CDR3 loop reads CASSTSVSADSYEQYF. The CDR3 region has the DNA TGTGCCAGCAGCACGTCGGTGTCAGCGGACTCCTACGAGCAGTACTTC.

CDR3 coding DNA: TGTGCCAGCAGCTTAGAGACAGGCTGGGACACCGGGGAGCTGTTTTTT. Its protein product is CASSLETGWDTGELFF. The chain uses TRBV13 and TRBJ2-2, with a tentative D call TRBD1 (6 bases). V gave up 1 base and J gave up 3 bases, with 12 bases separating them. The germline V gene encodes CDR1 PRHDT and CDR2 FYEKMQ (reference sequence). The CDR3 runs 16 residues.

The J gene is TRBJ2-6, the V gene TRBV9; tentative D call: TRBD2 (5 bases). The CDR3 has 15 residues. Between the trimmed V and J ends, which lost 3 bases and 1 base, there was a span of 8 bases. Germline values: CDR1 SGDLS, CDR2 YYNGEE. The CDR3 nucleotides read TGTGCCAGCAGCGCCGGGGATTCTGGGGCCAACGTCCTGACTTTC. Translated, it gives CASSAGDSGANVLTF.

The table lists this clone with a count of one. The CDR3 DNA is TGTGCCAGCAGTTTATCGGGGGACACTGAAGCTTTCTTT. It codes for CASSLSGDTEAFF. The chain links TRBV12-3 or TRBV12-4 to TRBJ1-1; D may be TRBD1 (5 bases). Trimming cost V 2 bases and J 3 bases, with 7 bases left between them. This CDR3 contains 13 residues.

The chain joins TRBV10-3 to TRBJ2-7; maybe TRBD2 (7 bases). Trimming took off 7 bases at V and 2 bases at J, with 12 bases between the two ends. The CDR3 is 13 amino acids. In germline, CDR1 is ENHRY, CDR2 SYGVKD. The CDR3 region is CAIMAGAAYEQYF. As DNA, the CDR3 is TGTGCCATCATGGCGGGGGCGGCCTACGAGCAGTACTTC.